These T cell receptor beta chains were read from a single sample in a study of blood T cell repertoires in COVID-19. Method: immunoSEQ multiplex PCR; TCRdb's copy keeps in-frame clones and lacks some. This table holds about 410,000 clones, about 89% found once. Sequencing was done on a sample of peripheral blood. These receptors were taken from a woman in her thirties or forties with COVID-19, enrolled during active disease. Both conserved end residues are part of each CDR3. D genes are given only for firm matches. Some rows have no size entry. The others give once, few or many, or a class for an expanded clone.

>TRBJ2-2|NA|TRBD2|TRBV7-9
CATPQREGRVTGELFF
TGTGCCACCCCCCAGCGGGAGGGCCGCGTTACCGGGGAGCTGTTTTTT
>TRBJ1-2|NA|NA|TRBV5-5
CASSLGGDYGYTF
TGTGCCAGCAGCTTGGGGGGAGACTATGGCTACACCTTC
>TRBJ1-3|NA|NA|TRBV4-3
CASSRGQDTIYF
TGCGCCAGCAGCCGGGGCCAGGACACCATATATTTT
>TRBJ2-7|NA|TRBD2|TRBV14
CASRSSGIPFYEQYF
TGTGCCAGCAGGTCTAGCGGGATTCCCTTCTACGAGCAGTACTTC
>TRBJ1-2|NA|NA|TRBV3-1/TRBV3-2
CASSQVSGYTF
TGTGCCAGCAGCCAAGTGAGTGGCTACACCTTC
>TRBJ1-6|NA|TRBD1|TRBV9
CASSVETGADYNSPLHF
TGTGCCAGCAGCGTAGAGACAGGGGCTGACTATAATTCACCCCTCCACTTT
>TRBJ2-7|NA|TRBD1|TRBV19
CASSPRQGASYEQYF
TGTGCCAGTAGTCCGCGGCAGGGGGCCTCCTACGAGCAGTACTTC
>TRBJ1-2|NA|TRBD1|TRBV18
CASSPDRVGYGYTF
TGTGCCAGCTCACCCGACAGGGTAGGCTATGGCTACACCTTC
>TRBJ2-1|NA|TRBD2|TRBV12-3/TRBV12-4
CASTAGIYNEQFF
TGTGCCAGCACAGCGGGGATCTACAATGAGCAGTTCTTC
>TRBJ1-1|NA|NA|TRBV5-5
CASSLAGASAGAFF
TGTGCCAGCAGCTTGGCAGGGGCCTCTGCCGGAGCTTTCTTT
>TRBJ1-5|once|TRBD1|TRBV7-8
CASSSSTGQHQPQHF
TGTGCCAGCAGCTCTTCTACGGGACAGCATCAGCCCCAGCATTTT
>TRBJ1-2|NA|NA|TRBV6-6
CASSYLGGTERGYTF
TGTGCCAGCAGTTACTTGGGGGGAACAGAGCGCGGCTACACCTTC
>TRBJ1-2|NA|TRBD1|TRBV7-9
CASSLIGQEFYGYTF
TGTGCCAGCAGTTTAATAGGACAGGAGTTTTATGGCTACACCTTC
>TRBJ1-2|NA|TRBD1|TRBV6-2/TRBV6-3
CASSYAGTGGYTF
TGTGCCAGCAGTTACGCCGGGACAGGCGGCTACACCTTC
>TRBJ1-5|NA|TRBD1|TRBV28
CASRADRGRNQPQHF
TGTGCCAGCAGGGCGGACAGGGGGCGCAATCAGCCCCAGCATTTT
>TRBJ1-2|NA|TRBD1|TRBV5-6
CASSTRQGLYGYTF
TGTGCCAGCAGCACACGACAGGGCCTCTATGGCTACACCTTC
>TRBJ1-4|once|TRBD1|TRBV2
CASSIGGRDEKLFF
TGTGCCAGCAGTATAGGGGGCAGGGATGAAAAACTGTTTTTT
>TRBJ2-7|NA|TRBD1|TRBV10-3
CAISESGQAYEQYF
TGTGCCATCAGTGAGTCGGGACAGGCCTACGAGCAGTACTTC
>TRBJ1-2|once|TRBD1|TRBV30
CAWSAQGRFHGYTF
TGTGCCTGGAGTGCACAGGGGAGGTTCCATGGCTACACCTTC
>TRBJ2-2|NA|TRBD1|TRBV27
CASSLRGDRELGFAGELFF
TGTGCCAGCAGCCTGAGAGGGGACAGGGAATTAGGGTTCGCCGGGGAGCTGTTTTTT
>TRBJ2-1|NA|NA|TRBV5-1
CASSPQGYEQFF
TGCGCCAGCAGCCCGCAGGGTTATGAGCAGTTCTTC
>TRBJ1-6|NA|NA|TRBV7-8
CASSPPRARGVSPLHF
TGTGCCAGCAGTCCCCCTCGGGCCCGGGGTGTTTCACCCCTCCACTTT
>TRBJ2-7|NA|NA|TRBV19
CASSIVGTPGRGEQYF
TGTGCCAGTAGTATAGTAGGCACCCCGGGGAGAGGGGAGCAGTACTTC
>TRBJ1-2|few|NA|TRBV28
CASSLGRGNGYTF
TGTGCCAGCAGTTTAGGCAGGGGCAATGGCTACACCTTC